This T cell receptor beta chain was captured by sequencing in a study of blood T cell repertoires in COVID-19. Turning to the study itself: Samples of COVID-19 (acute and convalescent) were obtained from the United States, Italy and Spain.

Germline V gene sequence: CDR1 SGHVS, CDR2 FQNEAQ. This CDR3 spans 16 amino acids. V was pared by 1 base and J by 5 bases, with 2 bases of the junction left unmatched. Assay used: immunoSEQ multiplex PCR; TCRdb lists only in-frame clones, some missing. The sample lists 35,000 to 45,000 clones; approximately 90% were seen once. The sequence was obtained from a man between 50 and 59 years old with COVID-19, enrolled during active disease. Sequencing was carried out using peripheral blood. The gene calls are TRBV7-8 and TRBJ2-2; TRBD2 agrees at 12 bases. Here the CDR3 reads CASSLVTSGRTGELFF. The CDR3 coding sequence is TGTGCCAGCAGCTTAGTTACTAGCGGGAGGACCGGGGAGCTGTTTTTT.